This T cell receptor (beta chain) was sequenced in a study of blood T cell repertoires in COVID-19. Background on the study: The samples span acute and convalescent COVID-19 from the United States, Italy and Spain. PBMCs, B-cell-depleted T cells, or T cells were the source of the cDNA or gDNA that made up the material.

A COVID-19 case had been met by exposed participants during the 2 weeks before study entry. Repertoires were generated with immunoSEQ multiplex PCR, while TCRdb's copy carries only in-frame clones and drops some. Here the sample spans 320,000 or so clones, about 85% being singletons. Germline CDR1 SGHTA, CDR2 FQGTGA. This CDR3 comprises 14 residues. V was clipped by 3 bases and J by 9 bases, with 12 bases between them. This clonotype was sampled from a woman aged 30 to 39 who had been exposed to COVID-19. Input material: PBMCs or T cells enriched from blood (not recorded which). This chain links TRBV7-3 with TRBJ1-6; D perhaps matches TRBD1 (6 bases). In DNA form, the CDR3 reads TGTGCCAGCAGCTTGGGGACAAACAGTTCACCCCTCCACTTT. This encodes CASSLGTNSSPLHF.